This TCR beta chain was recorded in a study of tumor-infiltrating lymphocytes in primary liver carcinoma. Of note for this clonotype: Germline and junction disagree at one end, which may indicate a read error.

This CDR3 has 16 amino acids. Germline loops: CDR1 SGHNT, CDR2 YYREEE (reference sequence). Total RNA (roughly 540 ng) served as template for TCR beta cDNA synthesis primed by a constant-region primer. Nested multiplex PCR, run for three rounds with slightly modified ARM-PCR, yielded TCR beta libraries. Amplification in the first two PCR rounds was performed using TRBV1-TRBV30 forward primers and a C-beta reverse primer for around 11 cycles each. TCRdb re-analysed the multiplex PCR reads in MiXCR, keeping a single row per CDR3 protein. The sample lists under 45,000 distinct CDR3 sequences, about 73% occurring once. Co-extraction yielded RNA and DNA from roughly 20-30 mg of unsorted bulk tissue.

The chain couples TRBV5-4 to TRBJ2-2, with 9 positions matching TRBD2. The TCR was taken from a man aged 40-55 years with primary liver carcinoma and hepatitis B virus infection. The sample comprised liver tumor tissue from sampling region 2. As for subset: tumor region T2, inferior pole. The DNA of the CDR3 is TGTGCCAGCAGCTCCCTTCAAGCGGGAGGAACCGGGGACCTGTTTTTT. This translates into CASSSLQAGGTGDLFF.